The 2 T cell receptor beta chains in this list originate from one sample, sequenced in a study of cytomegalovirus exposure and HLA in healthy donors. With 60 Vbeta and 13 Jbeta primers, the PCR was carried out. Assay: immunoSEQ multiplex PCR; the TCRdb copy retains only in-frame clones and omits some. The sample yields 150,000 to 200,000 clones, roughly 80% seen once. Sequenced material: PBMCs. Receptors originate from a male donor in good health and CMV-seropositive.

The chain employs TRBV5-6 and TRBJ2-7; perhaps TRBD1 as D (6 bases). V was pared by 1 base and J by 6 bases, with 11 bases between. The CDR3 loop spans 13 amino acids. Germline V gives CDR1 SGHDT, CDR2 YYEEEE. The CDR3 spells CASSLLQGTEQYF. In nucleotides, the CDR3 is TGTGCCAGCAGCTTGCTACAGGGAACCGAGCAGTACTTC.

This chain links TRBV27 with TRBJ2-1; weak D call: TRBD2 (7 bases). V shed 3 bases and J shed 4 bases, with 19 bases lying between them. Germline V CDR1 and CDR2: MNHEY, SMNVEV (reference sequence). The CDR3 contains 17 residues. In nucleotides, the CDR3 is TGTGCCAGCAGTTTCCTTTGGTCGGGGAGGGGGTACAATGAGCAGTTCTTC. Translating it yields CASSFLWSGRGYNEQFF.